This TCR beta chain originates from a study of CD4+ T cells in melanoma. Broader study findings: In melanoma, neoantigen-specific CD4+ T cells reportedly differed in differentiation state. A reported correlation linked neoantigen-specific CD4+ T cells to CD8+, macrophage and B cell function.

The CDR3 totals 13 residues. Germline CDR1 MDHEN, CDR2 SYDVKM. V dropped 1 base and J dropped 7; count of bases not matched to a gene: 2. Note on this clone: The target antigen is unknown.

The table came from immunoSEQ multiplex PCR; TCRdb's copy has only in-frame clones and leaves some out. Of about 6,600 clones in the sample, more than 65% were seen once. The TCR comes from a human donor with melanoma. What was sequenced was cells from a culture (not recorded whether cultured in vitro). J is TRBJ1-2 and V is TRBV28, with TRBD1 matching over 8 bases. CDR3 protein: CASSLSGGGGYTF. The CDR3 region has the DNA TGTGCCAGCAGTTTATCAGGGGGCGGTGGCTACACCTTC.